These 25 T cell receptor beta chains were all obtained from the same sample, sequenced in a study of blood T cell repertoires in COVID-19. The protocol was immunoSEQ multiplex PCR, while the TCRdb copy is restricted to in-frame clones and leaves out a portion. The table lists more than 200,000 clones, about 88% of them singletons. The material sequenced was peripheral blood. The receptors derive from a woman aged 40-49 years who had recovered from COVID-19.

This chain joins TRBV6-2 or TRBV6-3 and TRBJ1-1; weak D call: TRBD1 (6 bases). Trimming shortened V by 2 bases and J by 1 base, and 23 bases separated the two germline ends. The CDR3 spans 19 residues. From germline, CDR1 is MNHEY and CDR2 SVGEGT. CDR3 sequence (DNA): TGTGCCAGCAGTTACCCAAACGTCAGGGGCGAATTGCAGAACACTGAAGCTTTCTTT. Its translation: CASSYPNVRGELQNTEAFF.

The V gene is TRBV19, the J gene TRBJ1-2, with D perhaps matching TRBD1 (6 bases). Germline-derived CDR1 and CDR2 are LNHDA and SQIVND (reference sequence). The ends were cut back, 4 bases at V and 8 bases at J, with 14 bases in the middle. This CDR3 is 13 amino acids long. In DNA, the CDR3 is TGTGCCAGTAGTAGCGGCGGGGGCTTAGGCTACACCTTC. This encodes CASSSGGGLGYTF.

This chain links TRBV5-1 with TRBJ2-1, with D unclear. V was pared by 0 bases and J by 6 bases, with 10 bases between. CDR3 length: 14 residues. CDR1 is SGHRS and CDR2 is YFSETQ in the germline V gene. CDR3 DNA: TGCGCCAGCAGCTTGGGCAGGTCAGGCAATGAGCAGTTCTTC. Encoded protein: CASSLGRSGNEQFF.

This sequence joins TRBV4-1 and TRBJ2-5; TRBD2 matches 8 bases. The CDR3 has 14 amino acids. V shed 4 bases, J shed 5 bases, and the junction held 6 bases outside the gene matches. Germline loops: CDR1 MGHRA, CDR2 YSYEKL. CDR3 loop: CASSPSSSGETQYF. The DNA for the CDR3 is TGCGCCAGCAGCCCTTCGTCTAGCGGGGAGACCCAGTACTTC.

CDR3 coding DNA: TGTGCCAGCAGCTTGAGCGGTACTTACGAGCAGTACTTC. It is translated as CASSLSGTYEQYF. The chain links TRBV7-9 to TRBJ2-7; D is possibly TRBD2 (5 bases). From germline, CDR1 is SEHNR and CDR2 FQNEAQ (reference sequence). The V end lost 3 bases, the J end lost 4 bases, and 10 bases lay between the germline ends. This CDR3 comprises 13 residues.

This sequence joins TRBV18 and TRBJ1-1; D possibly corresponds to TRBD1 (6 bases). Trimming pared 1 base from V and 4 bases from J, leaving 10 bases between. From germline, CDR1 is KGHSH and CDR2 LQKENI. The CDR3 length is 14 residues. This CDR3 reads CASSPQQGRTEAFF. CDR3 sequence (DNA): TGTGCCAGCTCACCACAACAGGGACGCACTGAAGCTTTCTTT.

This chain joins TRBV2 and TRBJ2-7; 7 bases fit TRBD1. CDR3 length: 14 residues. CDR1 is SNHLY and CDR2 is FYNNEI in the germline V gene. The V and J ends lost 7 bases and 2 bases, in that order; junction bases with no gene match: 8. CDR3 residues: CASTYAGTAYEQYF. The CDR3 DNA follows: TGTGCCAGCACTTATGCCGGGACAGCCTACGAGCAGTACTTC. The complete variable domain, with remaining parts taken from reference TRBV2 and TRBJ2-7, reads EPEVTQTPSHQVTQMGQEVILRCVPISNHLYFYWYRQILGQKVEFLVSFYNNEISEKSEIFDDQFSVERPDGSNFTLKIRSTKLEDSAMYFCASTYAGTAYEQYFGPGTRLTVT.

The gene calls are TRBV9 and TRBJ2-3; 7 nucleotides line up with TRBD1. Germline trimming cut 7 bases from V and 5 bases from J; bases unmatched to any gene: 4. Looked up from germline, CDR1 is SGDLS and CDR2 is YYNGEE. This CDR3 is built from 12 residues. CDR3 sequence (DNA): TGTGCCAGCCGCGCAGGGGGAGATACGCAGTATTTT. This encodes CASRAGGDTQYF. The whole variable domain, filled in from reference TRBV9 and TRBJ2-3, reads DSGVTQTPKHLITATGQRVTLRCSPRSGDLSVYWYQQSLDQGLQFLIQYYNGEERAKGNILERFSAQQFPDLHSELNLSSLELGDSALYFCASRAGGDTQYFGPGTRLTVL.

This chain uses TRBV9 with TRBJ2-1, with 10 nucleotides matching TRBD2. The CDR3 sequence is 18 residues long. With 4 bases clipped from V and 7 bases from J, the junction kept 17 bases outside the gene matches. Germline CDR1 and CDR2: SGDLS and YYNGEE. The CDR3 loop reads CASSPSGSSGGARNEQFF. The CDR3 coding sequence is TGTGCCAGCAGCCCGAGTGGGTCGAGCGGGGGGGCCAGGAATGAGCAGTTCTTC.

The chain recombines TRBV6-2 or TRBV6-3 with TRBJ1-5, with 8 positions matching TRBD1. Per the germline V gene, CDR1 is MNHEY and CDR2 is SVGEGT. The CDR3 is made up of 15 amino acids. V lost 4 bases, J lost 5 bases, and 7 bases stayed unmatched. The CDR3 nucleotides are TGTGCCAGCAGTTTACGGGACAGGCCATATCAGCCCCAGCATTTT. It is translated as CASSLRDRPYQPQHF.

The chain uses TRBV7-2 and TRBJ2-3, with D tentatively TRBD2 (5 bases). The CDR3 runs to 13 residues. V lost 6 bases, J lost 1 base, and 8 bases lay in between. In germline, CDR1 is SGHTA, CDR2 FQGNSA. The CDR3 sequence is CASSSGGTDTQYF. The CDR3 nucleotides read TGTGCCAGCAGTTCCGGGGGCACAGATACGCAGTATTTT.

The chain couples TRBV29-1 to TRBJ1-5, with D perhaps TRBD1 (6 bases). Between the trimmed V and J ends, which lost 3 bases and 0 bases, there was a span of 18 bases. The CDR3 has 17 amino acids. The V gene's germline CDR1 is SQVTM and CDR2 ANQGSEA. Here the CDR3 reads CSVEERTEPYSNQPQHF. CDR3 DNA: TGCAGCGTTGAGGAACGGACAGAGCCCTATAGCAATCAGCCCCAGCATTTT.

The chain uses TRBV9 and TRBJ1-2; 7 bases match TRBD1. CDR3 size: 15 residues. The junction had 5 bases not matched to a gene; V was cut back by 0 bases and J by 3 bases. Germline V gene lookup returns CDR1 SGDLS and CDR2 YYNGEE. In DNA, the CDR3 is TGTGCCAGCAGCGTAGCGACAGGGACAGACTATGGCTACACCTTC. Its protein product is CASSVATGTDYGYTF.

The chain recombines TRBV6-5 with TRBJ2-1; 7 bases are a match to TRBD2. In germline, CDR1 is MNHEY, CDR2 SVGAGI. V shed 8 bases and J 4 bases; nucleotides not matched to a gene: 11. The CDR3 is 15 amino acids. The chain's CDR3 is CASGVVGGGYNEQFF. CDR3 in DNA: TGTGCCAGCGGGGTAGTGGGCGGGGGTTACAATGAGCAGTTCTTC.

This clone was seen once. This chain uses TRBV4-3 with TRBJ2-5; 8 nucleotides line up with TRBD1. The CDR3 has 16 residues. Germline CDR1 and CDR2: LGHNA and YSLEER. Trimming at V came to 4 bases and at J to 3 bases, leaving 10 bases not matched to a gene. CDR3 in DNA: TGCGCCAGCAGCCTGGTCGGGACAGGAGGAAAAGAGACCCAGTACTTC. Its translation: CASSLVGTGGKETQYF.

This chain connects TRBV30 to TRBJ1-2, with TRBD1 matching 9 bases. Looked up from germline, CDR1 is GTSNPN and CDR2 is SVGIG (reference sequence). The ends lost 3 bases at V and 3 bases at J; junction bases unmatched: 5. The CDR3 spans 14 residues. CDR3 coding DNA: TGTGCCTGGAGGACAGGGGGAGGGGACTATGGCTACACCTTC. This codes for CAWRTGGGDYGYTF.

The chain is built from TRBV6-6 and TRBJ2-7, with D possibly TRBD1 on 5 matching bases. V lost 6 bases and J lost 4, with 13 bases in between. The germline V gene encodes CDR1 MNHNY and CDR2 SVGAGI (reference sequence). This CDR3 is 13 amino acids long. This CDR3 reads CASSPPGSYEQYF. The CDR3 DNA sequence: TGTGCCAGCAGCCCCCCAGGGTCTTACGAGCAGTACTTC.

The chain recombines TRBV25-1 with TRBJ2-7; TRBD1 aligns across 8 bases. Per germline, CDR1 MGHDK and CDR2 SYGVNS. The CDR3 is made up of 13 amino acids. V lost 7 bases and J lost 10; bases outside the gene matches: 12. This chain's CDR3 is CASTPGTGSEQYF. The CDR3 DNA reads TGTGCCAGCACCCCCGGGACAGGCTCGGAACAGTACTTC.

The chain uses TRBV28 and TRBJ2-3, with TRBD1 matching 12 bases. CDR3 length equals 16 residues. The V segment lost 5 bases and the J segment 7 bases; nucleotides outside the gene matches: 10. Germline V gene lookup returns CDR1 MDHEN and CDR2 SYDVKM. The CDR3 is CASSLGPGQGAYTQYF. Written as DNA, the CDR3 is TGTGCCAGCAGTCTAGGACCGGGACAGGGGGCTTATACGCAGTATTTT.

This chain uses TRBV5-6 with TRBJ1-5, with D unclear. CDR1 is SGHDT and CDR2 is YYEEEE in the germline V gene. V was clipped by 0 bases and J by 6 bases, with 7 bases between them. This CDR3 region has 13 residues. CDR3 nucleotides: TGTGCCAGCAGCTTGGGTTTCGGTCAGCCCCAGCATTTT. Translating it yields CASSLGFGQPQHF.

The rearrangement uses TRBV2 and TRBJ1-2; 8 positions match TRBD1. The J segment lost 5 bases and the V segment lost 6 bases, leaving 2 bases of the junction unmatched. CDR3 size: 12 residues. CDR1 is SNHLY and CDR2 is FYNNEI in the germline V gene. CDR3 loop: CASRGQAYGYTF. CDR3 DNA sequence: TGTGCCAGCAGGGGACAGGCTTATGGCTACACCTTC.

This clone was observed a few times. The CDR3 bases are TGTGCCAGCAGCTTATACGCTAGCGGGAGTCCCGGGGAGCTGTTTTTT. Translated: CASSLYASGSPGELFF. The V and J genes are TRBV7-9 and TRBJ2-2; 10 nucleotides line up with TRBD2. The germline V gene has CDR1 SEHNR and CDR2 FQNEAQ (reference sequence). V shed 2 bases and J 6 bases; nucleotides not matched to a gene: 6. The CDR3 is 16 residues long.

The CDR3 spells CAWSFGTAYGYTF. The CDR3, as DNA: TGTGCCTGGAGTTTTGGGACAGCATATGGCTACACCTTC. This chain links TRBV30 with TRBJ1-2; TRBD1 matches 7 bases. V dropped 2 bases and J dropped 5; count of bases not matched to a gene: 5. CDR3 size: 13 residues. Per the germline V gene, CDR1 is GTSNPN and CDR2 is SVGIG (reference sequence).

In its sample, this clone was seen once. The rearrangement joins TRBV7-2 to TRBJ2-2, with D hard to call. Trimming removed 2 bases at V and 4 bases at J, with 5 bases between. The CDR3 extends over 13 amino acids. The germline gives CDR1 SGHTA, CDR2 FQGNSA. The DNA of the CDR3 is TGTGCCAGCAGCTTATGGCCCACCGGGGAGCTGTTTTTT. Its protein is CASSLWPTGELFF. Drawing the rest from reference TRBV7-2 and TRBJ2-2, the complete variable domain is GAGVSQSPSNKVTEKGKDVELRCDPISGHTALYWYRQSLGQGLEFLIYFQGNSAPDKSGLPSDRFSAERTGGSVSTLTIQRTQQEDSAVYLCASSLWPTGELFFGEGSRLTVL.

The chain couples TRBV5-6 to TRBJ2-2, with D maybe TRBD2 (7 bases). This CDR3 comprises 16 residues. Germline CDR1 and CDR2: SGHDT and YYEEEE. Trimming took off 1 base at V and 0 bases at J, with 10 bases between the two ends. The CDR3 DNA reads TGTGCCAGCAGCTTGCGGGGGGCGCCGAACACCGGGGAGCTGTTTTTT. It yields the protein CASSLRGAPNTGELFF.